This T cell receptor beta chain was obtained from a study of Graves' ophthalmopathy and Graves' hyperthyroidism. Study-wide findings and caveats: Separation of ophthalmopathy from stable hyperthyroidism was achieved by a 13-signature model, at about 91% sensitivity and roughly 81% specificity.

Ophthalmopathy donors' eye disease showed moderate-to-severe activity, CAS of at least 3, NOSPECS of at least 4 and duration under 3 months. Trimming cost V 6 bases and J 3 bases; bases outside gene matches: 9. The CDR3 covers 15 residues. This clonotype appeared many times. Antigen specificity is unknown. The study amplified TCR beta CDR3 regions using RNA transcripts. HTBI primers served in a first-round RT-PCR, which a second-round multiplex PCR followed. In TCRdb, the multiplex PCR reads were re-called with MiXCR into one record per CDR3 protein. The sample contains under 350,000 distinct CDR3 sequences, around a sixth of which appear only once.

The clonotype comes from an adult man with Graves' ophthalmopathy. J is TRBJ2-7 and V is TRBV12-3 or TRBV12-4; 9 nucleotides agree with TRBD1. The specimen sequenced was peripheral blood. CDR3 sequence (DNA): TGTGCCAGCAGCAGACCGGGACAGGGCTACTACGAGCAGTACTTC. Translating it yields CASSRPGQGYYEQYF.